This entry lists 5 T cell receptor beta chains sequenced from one sample in a study of regulatory T cells in long-lasting Graves disease. Building the TCR beta libraries relied on iRepertoire HTBI primers, and CDR3 regions underwent Arm-PCR. One entry per CDR3 protein, called by TCRdb with MiXCR from the multiplex PCR reads. The data hold hundreds of thousands of distinct CDR3 sequences, with 20% to 25% observed a single time. Time point described: persistent/refractory GD, antithyroid drugs over 5 years with positive TRAb. Extracted RNA from PBMCs served as the source of the TCR library. The sample was peripheral blood mononuclear cells (PBMCs), taken when the disease was refractory, from a patient treated with antithyroid drugs. Receptors were obtained from a female donor with Graves disease.

A few counts support this clonotype. The chain carries TRBV7-6 and TRBJ1-4, with D possibly being TRBD1 (6 bases). The CDR3 contains 16 residues. V lost 1 base and J 8 bases, leaving 17 bases between the germline ends. Germline loops: CDR1 SGHVS, CDR2 FNYEAQ. The CDR3 loop is CASSLVTGGANEKLFF. CDR3 in DNA: TGTGCCAGCAGCTTAGTCACGGGGGGCGCGAACGAAAAACTGTTTTTT. Supplemented by reference TRBV7-6 and TRBJ1-4, the full variable domain reads GAGVSQSPRYKVTKRGQDVALRCDPISGHVSLYWYRQALGQGPEFLTYFNYEAQQDKSGLPNDRFSAERPEGSISTLTIQRTEQRDSAMYRCASSLVTGGANEKLFFGSGTQLSVL.

This rearrangement joins TRBV7-2 to TRBJ1-4; weak D call: TRBD1 (5 bases). In germline, CDR1 is SGHTA, CDR2 FQGNSA. The CDR3 sequence is 14 residues long. V lost 5 bases to trimming and J lost 7 bases, with 14 bases between them. The CDR3 DNA reads as TGTGCCAGCAGCCCGGGACGAGTAAGTGAAAAACTGTTTTTT. Its translation is CASSPGRVSEKLFF.

This clonotype was picked up many times. The chain has TRBV28 and TRBJ2-2; unclear D gene. Germline-derived CDR1 and CDR2 are MDHEN and SYDVKM. V was cut by 6 bases and J by 1 base, with 9 bases left in between. CDR3 length: 14 residues. The CDR3 coding sequence is TGTGCCAGCAGGTGGGCAGGGAACACCGGGGAGCTGTTTTTT. Translation gives CASRWAGNTGELFF.

The gene calls are TRBV7-3 and TRBJ2-7; weak D call: TRBD2 (7 bases). In germline, CDR1 is SGHTA, CDR2 FQGTGA. Trimming took 1 base from V and 3 from J, leaving 13 bases between them. The CDR3 length is 15 residues. CDR3 sequence (DNA): TGTGCCAGCAGCTTAAGGGAGGGGGTCGTCTACGAGCAGTACTTC. Amino acid sequence: CASSLREGVVYEQYF.

The gene calls are TRBV28 and TRBJ1-4, with 7 bases fitting TRBD1. The CDR3 runs to 18 residues. J lost 0 bases, V lost 5 bases, and 12 bases had no gene match. CDR1 and CDR2 from the germline V gene are MDHEN and SYDVKM. CDR3 DNA: TGTGCCAGCAGTCGGGACAGAAGCCTCCCTGCAACTAATGAAAAACTGTTTTTT. Residues: CASSRDRSLPATNEKLFF.